This TCR beta chain appears in the sequencing data of a study of T cell responses to AZD1222 COVID-19 vaccine. Study conclusions and caveats: In the spike-specific TCR repertoire, nearly half reportedly target unmutated variant regions. Repertoire sampling occurred only after the peak T cell response. Seropositive status at baseline applied to only five to seven AZD1222 recipients. Donors were chiefly white British, with a greater number of females, and clonal diversity was perhaps underestimated.

As for this clone: Its antigen is still unknown.

Trimming removed 0 bases from V and 14 bases from J, with 9 bases in between. This CDR3 region has 12 residues. CDR1 and CDR2 from the germline V gene are SGHNT and YYREEE (reference sequence). The repertoire was sequenced with immunoSEQ multiplex PCR; TCRdb's copy has only in-frame clones and lacks some. In the table there are about 120,000 clones, around 93% of which are singletons. This sequence was found in an adult who received the AZD1222 COVID-19 vaccine. Sequencing used peripheral blood, obtained 28 days after the second AZD1222 dose. J is TRBJ1-6 and V is TRBV5-4; no firm D call. The CDR3 here is CASSLGGKALHF. The CDR3 DNA reads as TGTGCCAGCAGCTTGGGTGGTAAAGCCCTCCACTTT.